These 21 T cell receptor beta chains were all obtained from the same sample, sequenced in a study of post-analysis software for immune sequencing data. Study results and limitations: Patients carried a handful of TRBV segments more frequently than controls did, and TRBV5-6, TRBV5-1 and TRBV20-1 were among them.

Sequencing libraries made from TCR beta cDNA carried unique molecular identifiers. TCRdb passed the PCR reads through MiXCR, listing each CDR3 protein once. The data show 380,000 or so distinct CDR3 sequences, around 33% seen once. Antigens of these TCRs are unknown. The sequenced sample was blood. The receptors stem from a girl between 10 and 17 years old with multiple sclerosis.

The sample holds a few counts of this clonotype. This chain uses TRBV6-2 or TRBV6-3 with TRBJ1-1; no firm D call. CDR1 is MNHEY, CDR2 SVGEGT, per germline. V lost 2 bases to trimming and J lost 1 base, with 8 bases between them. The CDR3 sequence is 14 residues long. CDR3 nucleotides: TGTGCCAGCAGTTACCTCGAGGGGAACACTGAAGCTTTCTTT. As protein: CASSYLEGNTEAFF.

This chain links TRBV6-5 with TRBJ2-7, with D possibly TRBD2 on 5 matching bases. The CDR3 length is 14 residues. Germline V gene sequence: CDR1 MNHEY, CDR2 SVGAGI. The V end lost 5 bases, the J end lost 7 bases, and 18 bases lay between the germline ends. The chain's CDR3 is CASSAYAGHREQYF. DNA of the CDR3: TGTGCCAGCAGTGCCTATGCGGGCCACCGGGAGCAGTACTTC.

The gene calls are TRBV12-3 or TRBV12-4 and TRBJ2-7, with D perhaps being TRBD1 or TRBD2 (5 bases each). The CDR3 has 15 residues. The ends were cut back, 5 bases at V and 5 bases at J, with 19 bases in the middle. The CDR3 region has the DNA TGTGCCAGCAGTCCCGGGACGACCGTCCGGAACGAGCAGTACTTC. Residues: CASSPGTTVRNEQYF.

The CDR3 protein is CASSLQASGETQYF. The CDR3 DNA reads as TGTGCCAGCAGCTTGCAGGCCTCAGGGGAGACCCAGTACTTC. The rearrangement uses TRBV7-3 and TRBJ2-5, with a possible D match to TRBD1 (5 bases). Deletions cut 3 bases from V and 5 bases from J, with 13 bases between. The CDR3 has 14 residues. In germline, CDR1 is SGHTA, CDR2 FQGTGA. Full variable domain (rest looked up from reference TRBV7-3 and TRBJ2-5): GAGVSQTPSNKVTEKGKYVELRCDPISGHTALYWYRQSLGQGPEFLIYFQGTGAADDSGLPNDRFFAVRPEGSVSTLKIQRTERGDSAVYLCASSLQASGETQYFGPGTRLLVL.

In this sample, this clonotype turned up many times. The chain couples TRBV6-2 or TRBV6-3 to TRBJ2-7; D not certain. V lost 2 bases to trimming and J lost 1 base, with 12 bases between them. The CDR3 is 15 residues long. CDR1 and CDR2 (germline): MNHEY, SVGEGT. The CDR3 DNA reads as TGTGCCAGCAGTTACCGGCAGCGACCTTCCTACGAGCAGTACTTC. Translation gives CASSYRQRPSYEQYF.

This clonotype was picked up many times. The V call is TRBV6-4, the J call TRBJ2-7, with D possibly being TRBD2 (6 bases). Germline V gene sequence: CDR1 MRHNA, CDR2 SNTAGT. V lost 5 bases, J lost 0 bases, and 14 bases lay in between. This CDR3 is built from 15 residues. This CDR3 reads CASSLEGASSYEQYF. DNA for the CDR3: TGTGCCAGCAGTTTGGAGGGCGCCAGCTCCTACGAGCAGTACTTC.

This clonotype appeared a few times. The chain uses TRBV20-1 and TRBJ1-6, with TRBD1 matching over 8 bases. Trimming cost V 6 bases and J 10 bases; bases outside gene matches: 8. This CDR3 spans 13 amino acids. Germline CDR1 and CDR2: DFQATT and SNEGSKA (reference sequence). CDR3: CSAPLDRVSPLHF. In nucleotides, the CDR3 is TGCAGTGCCCCCTTGGACAGGGTCTCACCCCTCCACTTT.

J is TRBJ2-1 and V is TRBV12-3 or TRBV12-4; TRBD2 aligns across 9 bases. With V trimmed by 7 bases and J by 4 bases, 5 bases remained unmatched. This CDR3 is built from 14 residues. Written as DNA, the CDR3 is TGTGCCAGCACCTTAGCGGGGGTATACAATGAGCAGTTCTTC. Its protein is CASTLAGVYNEQFF.

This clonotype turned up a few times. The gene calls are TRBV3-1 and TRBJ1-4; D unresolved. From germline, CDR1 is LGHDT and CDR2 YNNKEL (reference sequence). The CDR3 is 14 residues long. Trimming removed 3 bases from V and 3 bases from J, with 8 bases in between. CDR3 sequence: CASSQEMANEKLFF. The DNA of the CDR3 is TGTGCCAGCAGCCAGGAAATGGCTAATGAAAAACTGTTTTTT. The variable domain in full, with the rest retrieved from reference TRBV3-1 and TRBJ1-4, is DTAVSQTPKYLVTQMGNDKSIKCEQNLGHDTMYWYKQDSKKFLKIMFSYNNKELIINETVPNRFSPKSPDKAHLNLHINSLELGDSAVYFCASSQEMANEKLFFGSGTQLSVL.

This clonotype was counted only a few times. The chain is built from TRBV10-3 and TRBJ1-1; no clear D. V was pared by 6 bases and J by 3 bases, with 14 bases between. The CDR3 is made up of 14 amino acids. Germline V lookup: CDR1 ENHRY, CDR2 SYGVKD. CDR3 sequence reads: CAIRESGWDTEAFF. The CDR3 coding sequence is TGTGCCATCAGGGAGAGTGGATGGGACACTGAAGCTTTCTTT.

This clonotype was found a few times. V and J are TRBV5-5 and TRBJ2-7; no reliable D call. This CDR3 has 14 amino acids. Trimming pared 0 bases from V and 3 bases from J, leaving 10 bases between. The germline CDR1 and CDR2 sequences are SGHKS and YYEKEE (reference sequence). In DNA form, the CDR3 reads TGTGCCAGCAGCTTGGATGAGGTACTCTACGAGCAGTACTTC. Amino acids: CASSLDEVLYEQYF. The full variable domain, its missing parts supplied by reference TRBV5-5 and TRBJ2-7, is DAGVTQSPTHLIKTRGQQVTLRCSPISGHKSVSWYQQVLGQGPQFIFQYYEKEERGRGNFPDRFSARQFPNYSSELNVNALLLGDSALYLCASSLDEVLYEQYFGPGTRLTVT.

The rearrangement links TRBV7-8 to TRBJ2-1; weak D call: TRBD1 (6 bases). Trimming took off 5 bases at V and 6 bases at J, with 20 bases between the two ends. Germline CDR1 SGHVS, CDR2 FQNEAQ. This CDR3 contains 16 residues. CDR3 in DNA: TGTGCCAGCAGCGCGGTACAGGGTCCGCTGTGCAATGAGCAGTTCTTC. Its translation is CASSAVQGPLCNEQFF.

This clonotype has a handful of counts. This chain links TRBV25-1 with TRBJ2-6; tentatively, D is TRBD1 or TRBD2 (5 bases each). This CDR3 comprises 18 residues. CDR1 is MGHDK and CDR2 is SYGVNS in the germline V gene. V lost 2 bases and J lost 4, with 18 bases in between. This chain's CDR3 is CASSEQTGAIGGANVLTF. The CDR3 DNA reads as TGTGCCAGCAGTGAACAGACCGGGGCCATCGGGGGGGCCAACGTCCTGACTTTC.

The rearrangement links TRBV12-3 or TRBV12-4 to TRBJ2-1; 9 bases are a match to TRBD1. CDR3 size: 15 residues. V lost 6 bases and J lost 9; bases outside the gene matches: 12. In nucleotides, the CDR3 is TGTGCCAGCAGGGGACAGGGCCTAGCCAGCGGTGAGCAGTTCTTC. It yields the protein CASRGQGLASGEQFF.

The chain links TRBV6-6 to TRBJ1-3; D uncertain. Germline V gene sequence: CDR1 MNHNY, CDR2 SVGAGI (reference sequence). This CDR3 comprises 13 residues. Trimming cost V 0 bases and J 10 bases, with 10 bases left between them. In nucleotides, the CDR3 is TGTGCCAGCAGTTACTCAGACGGTGGAACCATATATTTT. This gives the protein CASSYSDGGTIYF.

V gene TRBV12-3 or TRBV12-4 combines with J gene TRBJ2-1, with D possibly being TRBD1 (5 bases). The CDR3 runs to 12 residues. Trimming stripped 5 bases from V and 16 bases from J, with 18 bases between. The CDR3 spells CASSLSSRAEFF. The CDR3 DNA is TGTGCCAGCAGTCTATCGTCCAGGGCGGAATTCTTC.

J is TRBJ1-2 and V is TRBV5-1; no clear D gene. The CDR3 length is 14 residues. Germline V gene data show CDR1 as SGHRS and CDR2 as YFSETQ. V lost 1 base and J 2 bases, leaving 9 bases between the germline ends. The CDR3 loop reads CASSLRPGNYGYTF. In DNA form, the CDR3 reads TGCGCCAGCAGCTTGAGGCCCGGGAACTATGGCTACACCTTC.

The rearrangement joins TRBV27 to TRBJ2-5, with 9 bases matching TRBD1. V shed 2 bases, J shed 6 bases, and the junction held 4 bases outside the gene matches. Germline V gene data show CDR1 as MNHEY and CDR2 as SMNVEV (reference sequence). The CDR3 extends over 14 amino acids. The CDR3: CASSLPGQGKTQYF. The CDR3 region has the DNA TGTGCCAGCAGTTTACCGGGACAGGGAAAGACCCAGTACTTC.

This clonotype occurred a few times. The CDR3 nucleotides read TGTGCCAGCAGCACACGCCCCCCGGGGGCCGCCGCGGGCTACAATGAGCAGTTCTTC. As protein: CASSTRPPGAAAGYNEQFF. The V call is TRBV4-2, the J call TRBJ2-1; possibly TRBD1 or TRBD2 for D (6 bases each). The CDR3 runs 19 residues. Germline V gene sequence: CDR1 LGHNA, CDR2 YNFKEQ. The germline V and J ends were trimmed by 5 bases and 3 bases, with 26 bases remaining between them.

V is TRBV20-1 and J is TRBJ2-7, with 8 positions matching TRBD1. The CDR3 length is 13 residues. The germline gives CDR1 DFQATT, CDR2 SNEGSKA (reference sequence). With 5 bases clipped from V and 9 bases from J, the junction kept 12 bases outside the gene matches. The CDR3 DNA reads TGCAGTGCTGCCGCCGGGACAGGCCTGCGGCAGTACTTC. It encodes CSAAAGTGLRQYF.

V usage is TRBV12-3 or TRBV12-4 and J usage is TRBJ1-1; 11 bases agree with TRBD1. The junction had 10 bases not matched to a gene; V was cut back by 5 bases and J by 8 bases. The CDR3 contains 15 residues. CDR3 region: CASSAGDRGGLEAFF. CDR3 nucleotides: TGTGCCAGCAGTGCAGGGGACAGGGGGGGCCTCGAAGCTTTCTTT.